These T cell receptor beta chains were read from a single sample in a study of PD-L1 blockade in urothelial cancer. The assay was immunoSEQ multiplex PCR, and TCRdb's table has in-frame clones only and misses some. The sample has some 120,000 clones, roughly 89% seen once. Sequencing used PBMCs, obtained around atezolizumab (anti-PD-L1) treatment. The receptors were sampled from a man aged 55 to 70 with urothelial cancer. The CDR3 runs from the conserved cysteine through the conserved F or W. The D gene is left open where the match is weak. Clone size is not always given. Where it is, it says once, few, many or a class for expanded clones.

v_gene	len	d_gene	abundance	j_gene	CDR3nt	CDR3aa
TRBV18	15	NA	NA	TRBJ2-7	TGTGCCAGCTCACCACCGGTTCGGGATAACTACGAGCAGTACTTC	CASSPPVRDNYEQYF
TRBV5-6	16	NA	NA	TRBJ2-2	TGTGCCAGCTCCCTCACGGGACTCTCGAACACCGGGGAGCTGTTTTTT	CASSLTGLSNTGELFF
TRBV28	16	TRBD1	NA	TRBJ1-2	TGTGCCAGCAGTTTAAACCTGGCGGGACAGGGATATGGCTACACCTTC	CASSLNLAGQGYGYTF
TRBV5-8	12	NA	NA	TRBJ2-7	TGTGCCAGCAGCTTCAACTCCTACGAGCAGTACTTC	CASSFNSYEQYF
TRBV5-1	14	TRBD1	NA	TRBJ2-5	TGCGCCAGCAGCCAGGACAGGAGTCAAGAGACCCAGTACTTC	CASSQDRSQETQYF
TRBV9	19	TRBD2	NA	TRBJ2-1	TGTGCCAGCAGCGTAGCTTTGGCTAGCGGGGGGAAGCTTTACAATGAGCAGTTCTTC	CASSVALASGGKLYNEQFF
TRBV27	11	NA	NA	TRBJ1-3	TGTGCCAGCAGTCAGGGAAACACCATATATTTT	CASSQGNTIYF
TRBV7-3	16	NA	NA	TRBJ1-6	TGTGCCAGCAGCCAGCCGCGAGGGTCGGGAAATTCACCCCTCCACTTT	CASSQPRGSGNSPLHF
TRBV19	13	NA	NA	TRBJ2-7	TGTGCCAGTAGTTCCTTGACCCCCGGGGGGCAGTACTTC	CASSSLTPGGQYF
TRBV28	16	TRBD1	NA	TRBJ2-6	TGTGCCGCTCGGGACAGGGGAAAAGCTGGGGCCAACGTCCTGACTTTC	CAARDRGKAGANVLTF
TRBV7-9	14	NA	NA	TRBJ1-2	TGTGCCAGCAGCTTAGCTGGAGGGAACTATGGCTACACCTTC	CASSLAGGNYGYTF
TRBV6-1	13	TRBD1	NA	TRBJ2-7	TGTGCCAGCAATAACAGGGGGCCCTACGAGCAGTACTTC	CASNNRGPYEQYF
TRBV25-1	15	NA	NA	TRBJ2-2	TGTGCCAGCAGTAGCTTGGGGGGGGCCCACGGGGAGCTGTTTTTT	CASSSLGGAHGELFF
TRBV9	14	TRBD1	once	TRBJ2-3	TGTGCCAGCAGCTCAGGACAGGGGACAGATACGCAGTATTTT	CASSSGQGTDTQYF
TRBV7-9	14	TRBD1	once	TRBJ1-2	TGTGCCAGCAGCCCGCCGGGACAGGGCGTCGGCTACACCTTC	CASSPPGQGVGYTF
TRBV6-1	14	NA	NA	TRBJ1-2	TGTGCCAGCAGTGAGAGTGTCCTGATCTATGGCTACACCTTC	CASSESVLIYGYTF